Following are 16 T cell receptor beta chains from one sample sequenced in a study of radiation and T cells in renal cell carcinoma. Time point described: baseline pretreatment blood. As for treatment: 15 Gy SBRT to primary tumor, nephrectomy 4 weeks later. The method was immunoSEQ multiplex PCR; TCRdb's version includes in-frame clones alone and lacks a portion of them. Here the sample spans 50,000 to 75,000 clones, 65% to 80% being singletons. Sequenced here: blood, sampled from a patient whose treatment included radiotherapy and nephrectomy. All receptors come from a man aged 60-69 years with renal cell carcinoma.

The chain joins TRBV7-9 to TRBJ2-5, with TRBD1 matching 8 bases. J was trimmed by 0 bases and V by 5 bases; bases with no gene match: 8. The CDR3 runs 16 residues. The germline V gene has CDR1 SEHNR and CDR2 FQNEAQ (reference sequence). CDR3 sequence (DNA): TGTGCCAGCAGCCTAGACAGGGGCCCGTACCAAGAGACCCAGTACTTC. This sequence encodes CASSLDRGPYQETQYF.

This clone appeared a few times. This chain uses TRBV18 with TRBJ2-7; 8 nucleotides match TRBD2. There are 14 residues in the CDR3. CDR1 and CDR2 (germline): KGHSH, LQKENI. Trimming at V came to 3 bases and at J to 4 bases, leaving 5 bases not matched to a gene. The CDR3 coding sequence is TGTGCCAGCTCACCGTTAGCGGGGTCTTACGAGCAGTACTTC. Its translation is CASSPLAGSYEQYF.

The chain employs TRBV30 and TRBJ2-5; D is possibly TRBD1 or TRBD2 (5 bases each). The V end lost 2 bases, the J end lost 3 bases, and 16 bases lay between the germline ends. Germline loops: CDR1 GTSNPN, CDR2 SVGIG (reference sequence). This CDR3 is built from 15 residues. In DNA, the CDR3 is TGTGCCTGGAGTAGAGGGCCCGGGGCCGAAGAGACCCAGTACTTC. It translates to CAWSRGPGAEETQYF.

The chain uses TRBV13 and TRBJ1-6, with 11 positions matching TRBD1. Germline lookup yields CDR1 PRHDT and CDR2 FYEKMQ (reference sequence). This CDR3 is built from 19 residues. V shed 5 bases, J shed 8 bases, and the junction held 17 bases outside the gene matches. The CDR3 reads CASSARSWGTGGDDSPLHF. In DNA, the CDR3 is TGTGCCAGCAGCGCCCGCTCTTGGGGGACAGGGGGGGATGATTCACCCCTCCACTTT. Variable domain in full (rest from reference TRBV13 and TRBJ1-6): AAGVIQSPRHLIKEKRETATLKCYPIPRHDTVYWYQQGPGQDPQFLISFYEKMQSDKGSIPDRFSAQQFSDYHSELNMSSLELGDSALYFCASSARSWGTGGDDSPLHFGNGTRLTVT.

The chain carries TRBV7-2 and TRBJ2-3; TRBD1 agrees at 11 bases. CDR3 length equals 16 residues. With 3 bases clipped from V and 4 bases from J, the junction kept 6 bases outside the gene matches. Per the germline V gene, CDR1 is SGHTA and CDR2 is FQGNSA. Here the CDR3 DNA reads TGTGCCAGCAGCTTGCCTGGGGACAGGGGGGCAGATACGCAGTATTTT. It encodes CASSLPGDRGADTQYF.

This chain uses TRBV7-2 with TRBJ2-3, with 9 nucleotides matching TRBD2. The V gene's germline CDR1 is SGHTA and CDR2 FQGNSA. The CDR3 totals 15 residues. V lost 3 bases to trimming and J lost 2 bases; unmatched junction nucleotides: 3. CDR3: CASSFLAGNTDTQYF. CDR3 bases: TGTGCCAGCAGCTTTCTAGCGGGAAACACAGATACGCAGTATTTT.

The gene calls are TRBV2 and TRBJ2-1, with D possibly matching TRBD1 (6 bases). Trimming took off 7 bases at V and 0 bases at J, with 22 bases between the two ends. CDR1 SNHLY and CDR2 FYNNEI come from the germline V gene. This CDR3 has 18 amino acids. CDR3 bases: TGTGCCAGCATTGGGGGCAGGAGATTCTCCAGCTCCTACAATGAGCAGTTCTTC. It yields the protein CASIGGRRFSSSYNEQFF.

The CDR3 DNA is TGCGCCAGCAGCTTGGTTAGCGGGGCCGGAATCAATGAGCAGTTCTTC. As protein: CASSLVSGAGINEQFF. The gene calls are TRBV5-1 and TRBJ2-1; TRBD2 aligns across 8 bases. Losses at the gene ends were 0 bases for V and 6 bases for J; bases not matched to a gene: 8. CDR3 size: 16 residues. Germline CDR1 is SGHRS and CDR2 is YFSETQ.

Relative to its sample, this clone is medium-sized (0.01 to 0.1%). The chain carries TRBV27 and TRBJ1-4, with D possibly TRBD1 on 6 matching bases. The CDR3 extends over 15 amino acids. V gave up 0 bases and J gave up 5 bases, with 10 bases separating them. The germline CDR1 and CDR2 sequences are MNHEY and SMNVEV (reference sequence). The CDR3 region has the DNA TGTGCCAGCAGTTTATCCGGCCAGGGGAATGAAAAACTGTTTTTT. It translates to CASSLSGQGNEKLFF.

The chain recombines TRBV19 with TRBJ1-2, with a possible D match to TRBD1 (6 bases). The CDR3 has 13 amino acids. Germline loops: CDR1 LNHDA, CDR2 SQIVND (reference sequence). The V and J ends lost 5 bases and 2 bases respectively, with 9 bases between them. DNA of the CDR3: TGTGCCAGTAGTCGAGGACAGAACTATGGCTACACCTTC. Translated, it gives CASSRGQNYGYTF.

CDR3: CAWSVSGGLPQHF. CDR3 coding DNA: TGTGCCTGGAGTGTCTCTGGTGGCCTGCCCCAGCATTTT. The V gene is TRBV30, the J gene TRBJ1-5, with D hard to call. The germline CDR1 and CDR2 sequences are GTSNPN and SVGIG (reference sequence). CDR3 length equals 13 residues. The germline V and J ends were trimmed by 0 bases and 9 bases, with 12 bases remaining between them.

The DNA for the CDR3 is TGTGCCAGCAGTATAAGGGACGGCATAACCACAGATACGCAGTATTTT. This codes for CASSIRDGITTDTQYF. The genes are TRBV9 and TRBJ2-3; perhaps D is TRBD1 or TRBD2 (5 bases each). Germline V gene sequence: CDR1 SGDLS, CDR2 YYNGEE. The CDR3 is 16 amino acids. V lost 5 bases to trimming and J lost 2 bases, with 18 bases between them.

CDR3 amino acids: CASSFQTDSYSGNTIYF. CDR3 sequence (DNA): TGTGCCAGCAGCTTCCAGACCGACAGTTACTCTGGAAACACCATATATTTT. The chain links TRBV7-9 to TRBJ1-3, with D possibly TRBD1 on 5 matching bases. Germline assignment: CDR1 SEHNR and CDR2 FQNEAQ (reference sequence). With 3 bases removed from V and 0 bases from J, the gap between germline ends came to 15 bases. The CDR3 spans 17 residues.

The V call is TRBV7-2, the J call TRBJ2-1; 10 nucleotides match TRBD2. The germline gives CDR1 SGHTA, CDR2 FQGNSA. Unmatched junction bases numbered 6, after V lost 5 bases and J lost 2 bases. The CDR3 extends over 16 amino acids. The CDR3 region is CASSPNSGGTYNEQFF. The CDR3 bases are TGTGCCAGCAGCCCAAATAGCGGGGGGACCTACAATGAGCAGTTCTTC.

The rearrangement links TRBV19 to TRBJ2-2; 7 bases line up with TRBD1. Trimming took 4 bases from V and 2 from J; bases not matched to a gene: 10. The CDR3 is made up of 17 amino acids. The germline V gene encodes CDR1 LNHDA and CDR2 SQIVND (reference sequence). CDR3 DNA sequence: TGTGCCAGTAGTACATGGGCTGGGACAGTAAACACCGGGGAGCTGTTTTTT. Translating it yields CASSTWAGTVNTGELFF.

This clone was observed once. The gene calls are TRBV5-1 and TRBJ2-1, with 14 bases that match TRBD2. The CDR3 is made up of 15 amino acids. V lost 0 bases, J lost 9 bases, and 2 bases stayed unmatched. Per germline, CDR1 SGHRS and CDR2 YFSETQ. CDR3 sequence (DNA): TGCGCCAGCAGCTTGGGACTAGCGGGGGGGAGTGAGCAGTTCTTC. Amino acid sequence: CASSLGLAGGSEQFF.